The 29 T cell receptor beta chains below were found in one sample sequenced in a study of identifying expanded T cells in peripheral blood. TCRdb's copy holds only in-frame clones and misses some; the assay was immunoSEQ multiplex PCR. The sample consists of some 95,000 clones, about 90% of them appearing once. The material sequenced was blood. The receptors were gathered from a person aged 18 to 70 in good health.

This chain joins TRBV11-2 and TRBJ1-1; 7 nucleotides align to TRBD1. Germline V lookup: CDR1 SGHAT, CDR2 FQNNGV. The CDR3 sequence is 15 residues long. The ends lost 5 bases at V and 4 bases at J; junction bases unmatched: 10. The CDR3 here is CASSLSQGMGTEAFF. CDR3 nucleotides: TGTGCCAGCAGCCTTTCACAGGGGATGGGCACTGAAGCTTTCTTT. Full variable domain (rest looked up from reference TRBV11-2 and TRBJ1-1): EAGVAQSPRYKIIEKRQSVAFWCNPISGHATLYWYQQILGQGPKLLIQFQNNGVVDDSQLPKDRFSAERLKGVDSTLKIQPAKLEDSAVYLCASSLSQGMGTEAFFGQGTRLTVV.

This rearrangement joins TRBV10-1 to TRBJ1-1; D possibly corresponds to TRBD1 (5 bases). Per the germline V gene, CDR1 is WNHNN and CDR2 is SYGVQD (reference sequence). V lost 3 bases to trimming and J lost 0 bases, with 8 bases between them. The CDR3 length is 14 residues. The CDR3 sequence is CASSDRQMNTEAFF. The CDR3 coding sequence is TGCGCCAGCAGTGACCGACAGATGAACACTGAAGCTTTCTTT.

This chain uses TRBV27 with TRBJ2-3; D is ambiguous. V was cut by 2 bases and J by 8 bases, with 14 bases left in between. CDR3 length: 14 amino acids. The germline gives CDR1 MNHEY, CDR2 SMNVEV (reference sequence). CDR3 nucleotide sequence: TGTGCCAGCAGTTTAGGGGTCCCGAAGGGTACGCAGTATTTT. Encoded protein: CASSLGVPKGTQYF.

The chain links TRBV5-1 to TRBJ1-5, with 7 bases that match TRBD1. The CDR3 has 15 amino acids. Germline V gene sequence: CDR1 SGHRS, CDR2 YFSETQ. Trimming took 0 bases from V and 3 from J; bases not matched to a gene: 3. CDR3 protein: CASSLGQGLNQPQHF. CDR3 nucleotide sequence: TGCGCCAGCAGCTTGGGACAGGGCCTCAATCAGCCCCAGCATTTT.

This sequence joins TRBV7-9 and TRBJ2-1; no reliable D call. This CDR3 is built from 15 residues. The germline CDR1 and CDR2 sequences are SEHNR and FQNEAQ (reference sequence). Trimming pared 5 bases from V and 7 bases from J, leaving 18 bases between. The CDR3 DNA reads TGTGCCAGCAGCCGATCTAACAACGGGCAAAATGAGCAGTTCTTC. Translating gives CASSRSNNGQNEQFF.

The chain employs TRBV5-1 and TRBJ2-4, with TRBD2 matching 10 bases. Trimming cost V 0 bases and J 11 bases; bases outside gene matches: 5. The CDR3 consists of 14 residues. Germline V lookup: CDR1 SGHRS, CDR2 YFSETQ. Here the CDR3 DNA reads TGCGCCAGCAGCTTGGGGCTAGCGGGGGATGTTCAGTACTTC. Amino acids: CASSLGLAGDVQYF. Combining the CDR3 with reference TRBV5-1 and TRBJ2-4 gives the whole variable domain KAGVTQTPRYLIKTRGQQVTLSCSPISGHRSVSWYQQTPGQGLQFLFEYFSETQRNKGNFPGRFSGRQFSNSRSEMNVSTLELGDSALYLCASSLGLAGDVQYFGAGTRLSVL.

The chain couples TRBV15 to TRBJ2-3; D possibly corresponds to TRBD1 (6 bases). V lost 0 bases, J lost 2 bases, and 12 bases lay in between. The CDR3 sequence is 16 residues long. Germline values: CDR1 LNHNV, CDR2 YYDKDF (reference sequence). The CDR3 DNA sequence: TGTGCCACCAGCAGAGATGTCACAGGGCTCACAGATACGCAGTATTTT. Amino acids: CATSRDVTGLTDTQYF.

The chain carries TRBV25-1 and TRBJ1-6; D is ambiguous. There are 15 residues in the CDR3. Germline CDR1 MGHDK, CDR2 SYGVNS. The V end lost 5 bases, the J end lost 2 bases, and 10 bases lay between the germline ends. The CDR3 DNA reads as TGTGCCAGCAGTCGAGGGAATCCCTATAATTCACCCCTCCACTTT. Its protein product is CASSRGNPYNSPLHF. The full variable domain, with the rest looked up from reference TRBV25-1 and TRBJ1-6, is EADIYQTPRYLVIGTGKKITLECSQTMGHDKMYWYQQDPGMELHLIHYSYGVNSTEKGDLSSESTVSRIRTEHFPLTLESARPSHTSQYLCASSRGNPYNSPLHFGNGTRLTVT.

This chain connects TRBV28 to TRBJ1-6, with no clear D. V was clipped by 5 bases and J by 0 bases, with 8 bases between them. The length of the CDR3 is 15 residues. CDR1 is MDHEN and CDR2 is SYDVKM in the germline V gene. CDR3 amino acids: CASSPLRSYNSPLHF. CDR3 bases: TGTGCCAGCAGTCCCCTTCGCTCCTATAATTCACCCCTCCACTTT.

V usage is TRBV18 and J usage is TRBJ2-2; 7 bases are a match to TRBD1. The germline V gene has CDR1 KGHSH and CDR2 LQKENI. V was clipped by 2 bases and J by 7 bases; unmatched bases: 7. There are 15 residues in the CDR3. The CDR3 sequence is CASSPRTGADGELFF. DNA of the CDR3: TGTGCCAGCTCACCAAGAACAGGGGCCGACGGGGAGCTGTTTTTT.

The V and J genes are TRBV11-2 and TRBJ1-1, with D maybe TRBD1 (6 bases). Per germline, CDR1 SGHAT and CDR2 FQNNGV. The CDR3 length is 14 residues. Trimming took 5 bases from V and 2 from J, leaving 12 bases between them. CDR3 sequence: CASSRTGSNTEAFF. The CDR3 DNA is TGTGCCAGCAGCCGCACAGGGTCTAACACTGAAGCTTTCTTT.

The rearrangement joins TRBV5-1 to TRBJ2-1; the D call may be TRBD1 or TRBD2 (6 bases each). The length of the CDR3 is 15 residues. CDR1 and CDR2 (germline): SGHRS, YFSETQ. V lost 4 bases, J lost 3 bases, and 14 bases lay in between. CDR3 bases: TGCGCCAGCAGCGTAGGAGGGACAAACTACAATGAGCAGTTCTTC. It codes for CASSVGGTNYNEQFF.

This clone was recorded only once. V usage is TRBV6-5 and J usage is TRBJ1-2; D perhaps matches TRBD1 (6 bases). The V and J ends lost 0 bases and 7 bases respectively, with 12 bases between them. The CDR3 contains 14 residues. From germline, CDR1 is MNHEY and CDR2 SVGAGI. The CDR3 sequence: CASSYSGAAAGYTF. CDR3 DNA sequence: TGTGCCAGCAGTTACTCGGGGGCCGCAGCTGGCTACACCTTC.

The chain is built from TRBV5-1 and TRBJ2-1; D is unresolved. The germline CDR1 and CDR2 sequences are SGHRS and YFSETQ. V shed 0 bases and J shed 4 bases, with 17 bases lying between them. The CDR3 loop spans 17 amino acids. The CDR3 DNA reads TGCGCCAGCAGCTTGGGGGCTTGGGCCCCCTCTTACAATGAGCAGTTCTTC. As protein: CASSLGAWAPSYNEQFF.

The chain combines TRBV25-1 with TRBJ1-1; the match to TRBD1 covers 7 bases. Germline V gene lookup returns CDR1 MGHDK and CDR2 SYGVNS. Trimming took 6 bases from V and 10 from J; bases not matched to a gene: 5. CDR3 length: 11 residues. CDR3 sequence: CASSTGVGAFF. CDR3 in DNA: TGTGCCAGCAGCACAGGGGTGGGAGCTTTCTTT. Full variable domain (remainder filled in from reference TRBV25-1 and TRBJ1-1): EADIYQTPRYLVIGTGKKITLECSQTMGHDKMYWYQQDPGMELHLIHYSYGVNSTEKGDLSSESTVSRIRTEHFPLTLESARPSHTSQYLCASSTGVGAFFGQGTRLTVV.

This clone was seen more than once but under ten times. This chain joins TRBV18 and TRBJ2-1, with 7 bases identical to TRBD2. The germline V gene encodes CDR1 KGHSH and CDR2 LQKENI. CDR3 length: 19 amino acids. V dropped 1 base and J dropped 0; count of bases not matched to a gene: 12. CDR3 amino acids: CASSPHAPVREASYNEQFF. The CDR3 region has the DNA TGTGCCAGCTCACCACATGCTCCGGTTCGGGAGGCCTCCTACAATGAGCAGTTCTTC.

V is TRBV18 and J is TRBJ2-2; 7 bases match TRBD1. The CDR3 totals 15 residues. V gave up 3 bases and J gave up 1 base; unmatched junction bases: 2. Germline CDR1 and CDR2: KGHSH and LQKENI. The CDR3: CASSPGQQNTGELFF. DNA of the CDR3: TGTGCCAGCTCACCGGGACAGCAGAACACCGGGGAGCTGTTTTTT. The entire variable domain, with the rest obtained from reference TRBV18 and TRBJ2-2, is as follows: NAGVMQNPRHLVRRRGQEARLRCSPMKGHSHVYWYRQLPEEGLKFMVYLQKENIIDESGMPKERFSAEFPKEGPSILRIQQVVRGDSAAYFCASSPGQQNTGELFFGEGSRLTVL.

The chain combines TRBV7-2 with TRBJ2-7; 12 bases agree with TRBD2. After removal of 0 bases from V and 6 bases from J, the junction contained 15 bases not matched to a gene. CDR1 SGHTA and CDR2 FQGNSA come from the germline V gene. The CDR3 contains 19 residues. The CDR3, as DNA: TGTGCCAGCAGCTTAGCACCCCCTACTAGCGGGGGGAAGTTGGGCGAGCAGTACTTC. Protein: CASSLAPPTSGGKLGEQYF.

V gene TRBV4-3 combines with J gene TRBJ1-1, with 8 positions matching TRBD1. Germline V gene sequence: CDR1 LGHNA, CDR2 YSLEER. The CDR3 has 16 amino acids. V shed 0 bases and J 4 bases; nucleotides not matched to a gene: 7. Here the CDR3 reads CASSQDAQGESTEAFF. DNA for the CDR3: TGCGCCAGCAGCCAAGATGCACAGGGGGAGAGCACTGAAGCTTTCTTT.

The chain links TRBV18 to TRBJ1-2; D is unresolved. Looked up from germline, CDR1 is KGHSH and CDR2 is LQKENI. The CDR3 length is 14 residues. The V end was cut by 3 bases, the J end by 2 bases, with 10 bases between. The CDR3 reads CASSPNTENYGYTF. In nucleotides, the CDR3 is TGTGCCAGCTCACCCAATACCGAAAACTATGGCTACACCTTC.

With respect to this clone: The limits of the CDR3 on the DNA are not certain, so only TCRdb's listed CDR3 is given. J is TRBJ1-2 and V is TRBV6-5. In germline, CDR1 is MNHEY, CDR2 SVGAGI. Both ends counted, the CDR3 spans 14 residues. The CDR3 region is CASSTSERLYGYTF.

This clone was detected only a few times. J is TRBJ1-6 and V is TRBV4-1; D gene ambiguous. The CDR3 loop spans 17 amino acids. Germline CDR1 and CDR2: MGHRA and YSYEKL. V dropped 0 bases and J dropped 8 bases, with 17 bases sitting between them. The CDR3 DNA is TGCGCCAGCAGCCAAGATCGCCGGGCCACTGGAGATTCACCCCTCCACTTT. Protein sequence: CASSQDRRATGDSPLHF.

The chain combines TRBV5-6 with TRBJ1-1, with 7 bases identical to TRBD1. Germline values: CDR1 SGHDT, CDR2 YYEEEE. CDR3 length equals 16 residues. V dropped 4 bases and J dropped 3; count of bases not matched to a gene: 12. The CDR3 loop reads CASSPRIGGRHTEAFF. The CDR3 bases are TGTGCCAGCAGCCCGCGTATAGGGGGCCGGCACACTGAAGCTTTCTTT.

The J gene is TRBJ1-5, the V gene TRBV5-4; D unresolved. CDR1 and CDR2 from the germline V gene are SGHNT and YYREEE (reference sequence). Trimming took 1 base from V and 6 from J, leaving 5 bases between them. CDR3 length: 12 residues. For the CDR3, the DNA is TGTGCCAGCAGCTTGTCGGGTCAGCCCCAGCATTTT. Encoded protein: CASSLSGQPQHF.

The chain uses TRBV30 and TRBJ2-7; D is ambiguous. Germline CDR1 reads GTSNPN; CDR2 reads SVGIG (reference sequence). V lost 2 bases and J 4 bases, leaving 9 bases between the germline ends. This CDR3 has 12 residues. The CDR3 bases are TGTGCCTGGAGTATACAGCTTTACGAGCAGTACTTC. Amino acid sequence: CAWSIQLYEQYF.

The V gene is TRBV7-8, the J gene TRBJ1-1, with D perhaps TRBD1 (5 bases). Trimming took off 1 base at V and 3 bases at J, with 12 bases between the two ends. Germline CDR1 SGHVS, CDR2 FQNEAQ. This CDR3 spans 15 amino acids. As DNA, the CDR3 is TGTGCCAGCAGCTTAGTTGGGGGAAAGGACACTGAAGCTTTCTTT. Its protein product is CASSLVGGKDTEAFF.

The CDR3 loop reads CSVTPGRNYGYTF. CDR3 bases: TGCAGCGTGACCCCCGGCAGAAACTATGGCTACACCTTC. The rearrangement links TRBV29-1 to TRBJ1-2; D remains unclear. This CDR3 is 13 amino acids long. Germline V gene sequence: CDR1 SQVTM, CDR2 ANQGSEA. The V end was cut by 6 bases, the J end by 2 bases, with 13 bases between.

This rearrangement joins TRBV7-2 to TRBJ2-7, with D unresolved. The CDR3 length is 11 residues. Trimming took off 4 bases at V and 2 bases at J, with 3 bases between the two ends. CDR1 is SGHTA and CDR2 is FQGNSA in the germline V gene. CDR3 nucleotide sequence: TGTGCCAGCAGCTCCACCTACGAGCAGTACTTC. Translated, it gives CASSSTYEQYF.

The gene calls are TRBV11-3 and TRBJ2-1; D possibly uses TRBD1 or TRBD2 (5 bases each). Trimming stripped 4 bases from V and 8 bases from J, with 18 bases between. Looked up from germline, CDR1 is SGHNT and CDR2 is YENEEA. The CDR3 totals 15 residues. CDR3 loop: CASSSILWGSDEQFF. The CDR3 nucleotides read TGTGCCAGCAGCTCAATACTGTGGGGGTCGGATGAGCAGTTCTTC.